The T cell receptor beta chain described here comes from a study of shared clonotypes between healthy human individuals. The method was immunoSEQ multiplex PCR; TCRdb's version includes in-frame clones alone and lacks a portion of them. The sample lists roughly 2.4 million clones; around 95% were seen once. Concerning this clone itself: Within the sample, other DNA sequences also encode this same CDR3.

The CDR3 has 15 amino acids. V shed 1 base, J shed 7 bases, and the junction held 3 bases outside the gene matches. Germline V gene lookup returns CDR1 SGHNT and CDR2 YYREEE (reference sequence). The sequenced sample was naive CD4+ T cells sorted from blood. Described subset: CD45RA+ positively selected. This TCR was sampled from a man aged 18 to 30 in good health. The V gene is TRBV5-4, the J gene TRBJ1-6; 9 bases match TRBD1. CDR3 sequence: CASSLLGQGNSPLHF. The CDR3 DNA sequence: TGTGCCAGCAGCTTGCTGGGACAGGGCAATTCACCCCTCCACTTT. Complete variable domain (other parts from reference TRBV5-4 and TRBJ1-6): ETGVTQSPTHLIKTRGQQVTLRCSSQSGHNTVSWYQQALGQGPQFIFQYYREEENGRGNFPPRFSGLQFPNYSSELNVNALELDDSALYLCASSLLGQGNSPLHFGNGTRLTVT.